These 10 T cell receptor beta chains originate from one sample sequenced in a study of T cells after yellow fever vaccination. One entry per CDR3 protein results from TCRdb running MiXCR on the 5' RACE reads. The table has about 160,000 distinct CDR3 sequences, 6% to 7.5% seen once. Sequenced here: CD4+ T cells sorted from PBMCs, sampled 5 to 6 days after the first yellow fever vaccination. The receptors were sampled from a man aged 18 to 30 who received the YFV17D yellow fever vaccine.

This clonotype was recorded many times. Written as DNA, the CDR3 is TGTGCCAGCCAGGGGATGCTTAGCAATCAGCCCCAGCATTTT. Its protein is CASQGMLSNQPQHF. The chain joins TRBV2 to TRBJ1-5; D is perhaps TRBD1 (6 bases). V was trimmed by 8 bases and J by 0 bases, leaving 11 bases between them. The germline CDR1 and CDR2 sequences are SNHLY and FYNNEI. This CDR3 has 14 residues.

This clonotype was picked up one time. This may be a read error, as it is one base from a much larger clone. This chain uses TRBV12-3 or TRBV12-4 with TRBJ2-2; 10 nucleotides align to TRBD2. The CDR3 is 16 residues long. With 3 bases clipped from V and 5 bases from J, the junction kept 6 bases outside the gene matches. CDR3 coding DNA: TGTGCCAGCAGTTTCCATCTAGCGGGGGCTACCGGGGAGCTGTTTTTT. Encoded protein: CASSFHLAGATGELFF.

In this sample, this clonotype turned up many times. The chain uses TRBV4-2 and TRBJ2-1, with D perhaps matching TRBD1 or TRBD2 (5 bases each). The CDR3 has 17 amino acids. Germline CDR1 is LGHNA and CDR2 is YNFKEQ. V lost 1 base and J lost 3, with 16 bases in between. This chain's CDR3 is CASSQGQRIGGYNEQFF. CDR3 bases: TGTGCCAGCAGCCAAGGTCAACGGATTGGGGGCTACAATGAGCAGTTCTTC.

This rearrangement joins TRBV7-2 to TRBJ2-2; possible D gene TRBD2, 6 bases. This CDR3 region has 15 residues. V was trimmed by 6 bases and J by 3 bases, leaving 14 bases between them. Looked up from germline, CDR1 is SGHTA and CDR2 is FQGNSA. CDR3 nucleotide sequence: TGTGCCAGCAGTTCTCGGGACTTGCACACCGGGGAGCTGTTTTTT. It specifies CASSSRDLHTGELFF.

The chain couples TRBV5-6 to TRBJ1-4; TRBD1 might be the D (6 bases). The CDR3 extends over 14 amino acids. Germline CDR1 and CDR2: SGHDT and YYEEEE. The V end lost 4 bases, the J end lost 5 bases, and 12 bases lay between the germline ends. This CDR3 reads CASSQIDRNEKLFF. CDR3 nucleotides: TGTGCCAGCAGCCAGATCGACAGGAATGAAAAACTGTTTTTT.

The rearrangement links TRBV7-9 to TRBJ1-6; TRBD1 is a possible D gene (6 bases). Between the trimmed V and J ends, which lost 5 bases and 7 bases, there was a span of 15 bases. Germline V gene data show CDR1 as SEHNR and CDR2 as FQNEAQ (reference sequence). The CDR3 extends over 15 amino acids. CDR3 residues: CASSATAGANSPLHF. The CDR3 bases are TGTGCCAGCAGCGCAACGGCGGGGGCGAATTCACCCCTCCACTTT.

This sequence joins TRBV7-3 and TRBJ1-6, with TRBD1 identical over 7 bases. Losses at the gene ends were 5 bases for V and 3 bases for J; bases not matched to a gene: 7. The CDR3 totals 16 residues. CDR1 is SGHTA, CDR2 FQGTGA, per germline. The CDR3 sequence: CASSRWPGGYNSPLHF. The CDR3 region has the DNA TGTGCCAGCAGCCGATGGCCAGGGGGCTATAATTCACCCCTCCACTTT.

Comments on this clonotype: This may stem from a read error, because a much larger clone lies one nucleotide away. The chain uses TRBV5-1 and TRBJ2-1; 7 bases map to TRBD2. V was clipped by 2 bases and J by 9 bases; unmatched bases: 11. CDR1 and CDR2 (germline): SGHRS, YFSETQ. The CDR3 is made up of 15 amino acids. CDR3 region: CASSFDGWGGIEQFF. For the CDR3, the DNA is TGCGCCAGCAGCTTCGATGGGTGGGGGGGAATTGAGCAGTTCTTC. The full variable domain, its missing parts supplied by reference TRBV5-1 and TRBJ2-1, is KAGVTQTPRYLIKTRGQQVTLSCSPISGHRSVSWYQQTPGQGLQFLFEYFSETQRNKGNFPGRFSGRQFSNSRSEMNVSTLELGDSALYLCASSFDGWGGIEQFFGPGTRLTVL.

The chain is built from TRBV19 and TRBJ1-6, with D uncertain. Germline V gene data show CDR1 as LNHDA and CDR2 as SQIVND (reference sequence). The CDR3 runs 14 residues. The ends were cut back, 7 bases at V and 9 bases at J, with 16 bases in the middle. CDR3 in amino acids: CASKAGLWGSPLHF. In DNA form, the CDR3 reads TGTGCCAGTAAGGCGGGCCTTTGGGGTTCACCCCTCCACTTT.

This clonotype was picked up a small number of times. The chain couples TRBV20-1 to TRBJ2-3; D ambiguous. The ends were cut back, 5 bases at V and 0 bases at J, with 12 bases in the middle. Germline V gene lookup returns CDR1 DFQATT and CDR2 SNEGSKA (reference sequence). This CDR3 is 14 amino acids long. The CDR3 sequence is CSARKSASTDTQYF. Here the CDR3 DNA reads TGCAGTGCTCGTAAGTCTGCTAGCACAGATACGCAGTATTTT.